Each of the 21 T cell receptor beta chains below was sequenced from the same sample in a study of Tregs in tolerant kidney transplant recipients. Only in-frame clones appear in the TCRdb table, and some are missing; sequencing was by immunoSEQ multiplex PCR. The sample has approximately 65,000 clones; 80% to 85% are singletons. Sequenced input: CD4+ T cells from blood. The receptor set was obtained from a human donor in good health.

The J gene is TRBJ1-2, the V gene TRBV4-1; D unclear. The CDR3 runs to 13 residues. The germline CDR1 and CDR2 sequences are MGHRA and YSYEKL. V was trimmed by 1 base and J by 7 bases, leaving 10 bases between them. The CDR3 DNA is TGCGCCAGCAGCCAAGCGTGGGGATCTGGCTACACCTTC. It translates to CASSQAWGSGYTF.

This clone was recorded once. The chain is built from TRBV5-1 and TRBJ1-2; 9 positions match TRBD1. The V and J ends lost 0 bases and 8 bases, in that order; junction bases with no gene match: 14. There are 17 residues in the CDR3. From germline, CDR1 is SGHRS and CDR2 YFSETQ. In nucleotides, the CDR3 is TGCGCCAGCAGCTTGGTTGGGACAGGGTTGCCGTCGGGCGGCTACACCTTC. Its translation is CASSLVGTGLPSGGYTF.

This chain connects TRBV6-5 to TRBJ2-5, with D possibly TRBD2 on 5 matching bases. Trimming stripped 2 bases from V and 2 bases from J, with 9 bases between. The CDR3 has 14 amino acids. In germline, CDR1 is MNHEY, CDR2 SVGAGI. The CDR3 DNA is TGTGCCAGCAGTTACGGCGGGCCGCAAGAGACCCAGTACTTC. Amino acids: CASSYGGPQETQYF.

This clone was seen just once. The gene calls are TRBV5-6 and TRBJ2-3; 8 nucleotides line up with TRBD1. Germline CDR1 SGHDT, CDR2 YYEEEE. This CDR3 has 17 residues. With 3 bases clipped from V and 1 base from J, the junction kept 10 bases outside the gene matches. CDR3 sequence: CASSWGTGPGGTDTQYF. The CDR3 DNA reads as TGTGCCAGCAGCTGGGGGACAGGCCCCGGGGGCACAGATACGCAGTATTTT.

The chain employs TRBV9 and TRBJ1-2, with D perhaps matching TRBD1 (6 bases). CDR3 length equals 13 residues. Germline V gene lookup returns CDR1 SGDLS and CDR2 YYNGEE. V dropped 3 bases and J dropped 4 bases, with 10 bases sitting between them. CDR3 loop: CASSAGQRYGYTF. CDR3 coding DNA: TGTGCCAGCAGCGCGGGACAACGCTATGGCTACACCTTC.

The chain joins TRBV7-9 to TRBJ1-2; unclear D gene. V lost 3 bases to trimming and J lost 4 bases, with 6 bases between them. Per the germline V gene, CDR1 is SEHNR and CDR2 is FQNEAQ (reference sequence). The CDR3 loop spans 12 amino acids. In DNA, the CDR3 is TGTGCCAGCAGCTTCACAGCCTATGGCTACACCTTC. Its protein product is CASSFTAYGYTF.

In its sample, this clone was seen many times. The chain combines TRBV5-6 with TRBJ1-1; D uncertain. The CDR3 is 14 residues long. The germline CDR1 and CDR2 sequences are SGHDT and YYEEEE. Trimming took 4 bases from V and 0 from J, leaving 10 bases between them. The CDR3 DNA reads TGTGCCAGCAGCCTGGTTGGCATGAACACTGAAGCTTTCTTT. Translated: CASSLVGMNTEAFF.

The rearrangement links TRBV6-1 to TRBJ2-7, with D perhaps TRBD1 (6 bases). There are 12 residues in the CDR3. Germline lookup yields CDR1 MNHNS and CDR2 SASEGT. The V end lost 1 base, the J end lost 8 bases, and 9 bases lay between the germline ends. The CDR3 bases are TGTGCCAGCAGTGAAGAGGGACAAAAGCAGTACTTC. Translation: CASSEEGQKQYF.

The chain joins TRBV6-1 to TRBJ1-1; D gene ambiguous. This CDR3 has 14 residues. V lost 8 bases and J lost 5, with 18 bases in between. From germline, CDR1 is MNHNS and CDR2 SASEGT. The DNA for the CDR3 is TGTGCCAGCGAGGTAAGGCGCACGGCGACTGAAGCTTTCTTT. Amino acids: CASEVRRTATEAFF.

The chain employs TRBV15 and TRBJ2-2; D is unclear. The germline V gene encodes CDR1 LNHNV and CDR2 YYDKDF (reference sequence). V lost 1 base to trimming and J lost 4 bases, with 10 bases between them. The CDR3 is 15 amino acids. CDR3 protein: CATSRVGSGTGELFF. The CDR3 nucleotides read TGTGCCACCAGCAGAGTGGGGTCGGGCACCGGGGAGCTGTTTTTT.

V usage is TRBV18 and J usage is TRBJ2-5; D is possibly TRBD2 (5 bases). The CDR3 loop spans 14 amino acids. Germline V gives CDR1 KGHSH, CDR2 LQKENI. V gave up 3 bases and J gave up 1 base, with 9 bases separating them. The CDR3 spells CASSPSRGQETQYF. The CDR3, as DNA: TGTGCCAGCTCACCGAGCCGGGGCCAAGAGACCCAGTACTTC.

This chain connects TRBV5-4 to TRBJ2-3; 13 bases fit TRBD2. Losses at the gene ends were 4 bases for V and 4 bases for J; bases not matched to a gene: 6. The CDR3 consists of 16 residues. Germline V gene sequence: CDR1 SGHNT, CDR2 YYREEE (reference sequence). For the CDR3, the DNA is TGTGCCAGCAGCCGTGGACTAGCGGGGGAGGCAGATACGCAGTATTTT. This codes for CASSRGLAGEADTQYF.

There are a few counts of this clone. Here the CDR3 DNA reads TGTGCCAGTAGTATTCGGACAGGCCGGAGCCCTTTAGCCAAAAACATTCAGTACTTC. This translates into CASSIRTGRSPLAKNIQYF. The chain combines TRBV19 with TRBJ2-4, with 7 bases lining up with TRBD1. J gave up 0 bases and V 3 bases, and 14 bases lay outside the gene matches. This CDR3 is 19 amino acids long. In germline, CDR1 is LNHDA, CDR2 SQIVND (reference sequence).

This clone appeared a few times. J is TRBJ1-1 and V is TRBV19; 7 nucleotides agree with TRBD1. V shed 1 base and J 5 bases; nucleotides not matched to a gene: 16. The germline CDR1 and CDR2 sequences are LNHDA and SQIVND (reference sequence). The CDR3 has 18 residues. The DNA of the CDR3 is TGTGCCAGTAGTATAGCCGTGGCGGCAGGGGGACGCCGGACTGAAGCTTTCTTT. Translating gives CASSIAVAAGGRRTEAFF.

The V call is TRBV2, the J call TRBJ2-7; possibly TRBD1 for D (6 bases). The CDR3 has 12 amino acids. CDR1 SNHLY and CDR2 FYNNEI come from the germline V gene. With 8 bases removed from V and 4 bases from J, the gap between germline ends came to 12 bases. DNA of the CDR3: TGTGCCAGCGGGGGACAACCATACGAGCAGTACTTC. Translating it yields CASGGQPYEQYF.

This rearrangement joins TRBV5-4 to TRBJ2-5, with 9 bases identical to TRBD2. The CDR3 totals 19 residues. The J segment lost 2 bases and the V segment lost 1 base, leaving 15 bases of the junction unmatched. Germline V gene lookup returns CDR1 SGHNT and CDR2 YYREEE (reference sequence). The CDR3 DNA sequence: TGTGCCAGCAGCTTGCGGCGGTCGATAACTAGCGGGCCACAAGAGACCCAGTACTTC. It is translated as CASSLRRSITSGPQETQYF.

CDR3 loop: CASSIRVYGYTF. CDR3 DNA sequence: TGTGCCAGCAGCATCAGGGTTTATGGCTACACCTTC. The chain carries TRBV6-1 and TRBJ1-2, with a possible D match to TRBD1 (5 bases). Per the germline V gene, CDR1 is MNHNS and CDR2 is SASEGT. CDR3 length equals 12 residues. V lost 6 bases and J lost 5, with 10 bases in between.

J is TRBJ2-2 and V is TRBV2, with D tentatively TRBD1 (5 bases). The V and J ends lost 5 bases and 7 bases respectively, with 14 bases between them. From germline, CDR1 is SNHLY and CDR2 FYNNEI. CDR3 length equals 14 residues. The CDR3 reads CASSKDSYGGELFF. The CDR3 DNA follows: TGTGCCAGCAGTAAAGACAGTTATGGCGGGGAGCTGTTTTTT.

The chain couples TRBV5-4 to TRBJ2-3, with D tentatively TRBD2 (6 bases). Deletions cut 4 bases from V and 2 bases from J, with 14 bases between. Germline assignment: CDR1 SGHNT and CDR2 YYREEE (reference sequence). CDR3 length: 15 residues. The CDR3 sequence is CASSLNSGYTDTQYF. In DNA, the CDR3 is TGTGCCAGCAGCCTCAATAGCGGCTACACAGATACGCAGTATTTT.

This chain joins TRBV12-5 and TRBJ2-5; D unclear. The ends were cut back, 2 bases at V and 10 bases at J, with 8 bases in the middle. The CDR3 runs 11 residues. Per the germline V gene, CDR1 is LGHNT and CDR2 is FRNRAP. CDR3 nucleotide sequence: TGTGCTAGTGGTTTGCTCCGAAACCAGTACTTC. It is translated as CASGLLRNQYF.

The V call is TRBV14, the J call TRBJ2-3; D is tentatively TRBD1 or TRBD2 (5 bases each). Germline V gene data show CDR1 as SGHDN and CDR2 as FVKESK. The CDR3 sequence is 16 residues long. Trimming cost V 0 bases and J 6 bases, with 16 bases left between them. CDR3 sequence (DNA): TGTGCCAGCAGCCAAGATAGGGGACCGGCAGGGGATACGCAGTATTTT. Translating gives CASSQDRGPAGDTQYF.